These 29 T cell receptor beta chains were all obtained from the same sample, sequenced in a study of cytomegalovirus exposure and HLA in healthy donors. Vbeta (60) and Jbeta (13) primers were used in the PCR. Sequencing was performed with immunoSEQ multiplex PCR; in TCRdb, only in-frame clones are kept and a portion is missing. The sample has about 110,000 clones; roughly 80% are singletons. Specimen: PBMCs. These receptors all stem from a middle-aged man in good health and CMV-seronegative.

CDR3 nucleotide sequence: TGTGCCAGCAGCTTTAGCTGGAAGAACACTGAAGCTTTCTTT. Its protein is CASSFSWKNTEAFF. The chain carries TRBV5-4 and TRBJ1-1; D uncertain. V lost 2 bases and J 1 base, leaving 9 bases between the germline ends. CDR3 length: 14 residues. CDR1 is SGHNT, CDR2 YYREEE, per germline (reference sequence).

The chain joins TRBV5-1 to TRBJ1-2, with 7 bases identical to TRBD1. The CDR3 extends over 14 amino acids. Germline trimming cut 2 bases from V and 8 bases from J; bases unmatched to any gene: 9. Per the germline V gene, CDR1 is SGHRS and CDR2 is YFSETQ. The CDR3 spells CASSFTGDLYGYTF. CDR3 nucleotide sequence: TGCGCCAGCAGCTTCACAGGGGACCTCTACGGCTACACCTTC. Combining the CDR3 with reference TRBV5-1 and TRBJ1-2 gives the whole variable domain KAGVTQTPRYLIKTRGQQVTLSCSPISGHRSVSWYQQTPGQGLQFLFEYFSETQRNKGNFPGRFSGRQFSNSRSEMNVSTLELGDSALYLCASSFTGDLYGYTFGSGTRLTVV.

V usage is TRBV4-2 and J usage is TRBJ2-1; D is ambiguous. Germline lookup yields CDR1 LGHNA and CDR2 YNFKEQ. The V and J ends lost 7 bases and 7 bases respectively, with 17 bases between them. CDR3 length: 14 residues. The CDR3: CASTEMTPRNEQFF. DNA of the CDR3: TGTGCCAGCACCGAGATGACTCCGCGAAATGAGCAGTTCTTC.

The chain combines TRBV4-1 with TRBJ2-1; 8 nucleotides agree with TRBD1. This CDR3 is 14 amino acids long. CDR1 and CDR2 (germline): MGHRA, YSYEKL. J gave up 7 bases and V 5 bases, and 7 bases lay outside the gene matches. The CDR3 DNA reads TGCGCCAGCAGCTCCCACAGGGGGTCGAATGAGCAGTTCTTC. Protein: CASSSHRGSNEQFF.

V is TRBV5-1 and J is TRBJ2-7, with a weak D call TRBD1 (7 bases). The ends were cut back, 3 bases at V and 0 bases at J, with 13 bases in the middle. The CDR3 spans 15 residues. Looked up from germline, CDR1 is SGHRS and CDR2 is YFSETQ. DNA for the CDR3: TGCGCCAGCAGCTCACAGGGGACTTCCTCCTACGAGCAGTACTTC. Encoded protein: CASSSQGTSSYEQYF. The whole variable domain, remainder taken from reference TRBV5-1 and TRBJ2-7, is KAGVTQTPRYLIKTRGQQVTLSCSPISGHRSVSWYQQTPGQGLQFLFEYFSETQRNKGNFPGRFSGRQFSNSRSEMNVSTLELGDSALYLCASSSQGTSSYEQYFGPGTRLTVT.

This clone has only a few counts. The CDR3 reads CASSSAGQGQGEAFF. For the CDR3, the DNA is TGTGCCAGCAGTTCGGCGGGACAGGGGCAGGGTGAAGCTTTCTTT. This sequence joins TRBV5-4 and TRBJ1-1, with 10 bases lining up with TRBD1. The CDR3 consists of 15 residues. In germline, CDR1 is SGHNT, CDR2 YYREEE (reference sequence). Trimming at V came to 5 bases and at J to 7 bases, leaving 11 bases not matched to a gene.

This chain connects TRBV30 to TRBJ1-1; TRBD1 agrees at 8 bases. The CDR3 covers 14 residues. Germline V gene data show CDR1 as GTSNPN and CDR2 as SVGIG (reference sequence). Trimming removed 3 bases from V and 3 bases from J; junction bases left unmatched: 6. CDR3 DNA: TGTGCCTGGAGCACGGGACAGGACTACACTGAAGCTTTCTTT. Amino acid sequence: CAWSTGQDYTEAFF.

In this sample, this clone turned up a few times. The V gene is TRBV19, the J gene TRBJ2-2; a weak D match, TRBD2 (7 bases). The CDR3 runs to 15 residues. V was clipped by 7 bases and J by 8 bases, with 20 bases between them. Germline lookup yields CDR1 LNHDA and CDR2 SQIVND (reference sequence). This CDR3 is CASKGGGPSPGELFF. The CDR3 coding sequence is TGTGCCAGTAAAGGGGGGGGGCCGTCACCGGGGGAGCTGTTTTTT.

This chain links TRBV11-3 with TRBJ1-1; D is perhaps TRBD1 (6 bases). CDR3 length: 13 residues. The ends were cut back, 5 bases at V and 6 bases at J, with 13 bases in the middle. Germline lookup yields CDR1 SGHNT and CDR2 YENEEA. The CDR3 coding sequence is TGTGCCAGCAGCCCGGACAGTAGTCCTGAAGCTTTCTTT. Encoded protein: CASSPDSSPEAFF.

The chain carries TRBV19 and TRBJ2-2; TRBD1 aligns across 8 bases. The length of the CDR3 is 14 residues. Germline CDR1 and CDR2: LNHDA and SQIVND (reference sequence). V shed 8 bases and J 4 bases; nucleotides not matched to a gene: 6. The CDR3 DNA sequence: TGTGCCAGTCACTCAGGGGGCTTCACCGGGGAGCTGTTTTTT. This gives the protein CASHSGGFTGELFF.

J is TRBJ1-4 and V is TRBV7-8; 7 nucleotides match TRBD1. Per germline, CDR1 SGHVS and CDR2 FQNEAQ. This CDR3 has 19 residues. After removal of 3 bases from V and 0 bases from J, the junction contained 13 bases not matched to a gene. CDR3 sequence reads: CASSLPRQGRVATNEKLFF. The CDR3 DNA reads TGTGCCAGCAGCTTGCCACGACAGGGAAGGGTAGCAACTAATGAAAAACTGTTTTTT.

This rearrangement joins TRBV6-5 to TRBJ1-2; unclear D gene. Germline V lookup: CDR1 MNHEY, CDR2 SVGAGI. This CDR3 is built from 14 residues. V gave up 5 bases and J gave up 8 bases, with 18 bases separating them. CDR3 coding DNA: TGTGCCAGCAGTCGGAGATGGCCAAGGATAGGCTACACCTTC. It specifies CASSRRWPRIGYTF.

The chain couples TRBV19 to TRBJ1-5; possibly TRBD1 for D (6 bases). The V end was cut by 8 bases, the J end by 9 bases, with 14 bases between. This CDR3 is 12 amino acids long. Germline CDR1 and CDR2: LNHDA and SQIVND (reference sequence). The CDR3 is CASSGQSGPQHF. The DNA for the CDR3 is TGTGCCAGTTCAGGACAGTCTGGGCCCCAGCATTTT.

The chain is built from TRBV19 and TRBJ2-6; maybe TRBD1 (6 bases). Trimming stripped 5 bases from V and 4 bases from J, with 12 bases between. Germline V gene data show CDR1 as LNHDA and CDR2 as SQIVND (reference sequence). The CDR3 is 15 residues long. The CDR3 DNA follows: TGTGCCAGTAGTGCTCAGGGGTACGGGGCCAACGTCCTGACTTTC. Residues: CASSAQGYGANVLTF.

The chain recombines TRBV7-2 with TRBJ1-5, with D possibly TRBD1 on 5 matching bases. Per the germline V gene, CDR1 is SGHTA and CDR2 is FQGNSA. V was cut by 5 bases and J by 0 bases, with 14 bases left in between. The CDR3 totals 16 residues. The CDR3 region is CASSPTGGISNQPQHF. The CDR3 DNA reads as TGTGCCAGCAGCCCTACAGGCGGTATTAGCAATCAGCCCCAGCATTTT.

V and J are TRBV28 and TRBJ2-7; 10 bases are shared with TRBD2. The V segment lost 4 bases and the J segment 4 bases; nucleotides outside the gene matches: 4. Germline loops: CDR1 MDHEN, CDR2 SYDVKM. The CDR3 loop spans 14 amino acids. CDR3 protein: CASSSASGGYEQYV. CDR3 nucleotides: TGTGCCAGCAGTTCGGCTAGCGGGGGATACGAGCAGTACGTC.

This clone appeared once. The rearrangement uses TRBV15 and TRBJ1-5, with D perhaps matching TRBD1 (6 bases). The CDR3 is 17 amino acids. Germline loops: CDR1 LNHNV, CDR2 YYDKDF (reference sequence). Trimming took off 0 bases at V and 5 bases at J, with 17 bases between the two ends. As DNA, the CDR3 is TGTGCCACCAGCAGAGATTGGGGGCAAACGGAGGATCAGCCCCAGCATTTT. Amino acids: CATSRDWGQTEDQPQHF. Together with reference TRBV15 and TRBJ1-5, the CDR3 gives the full variable domain: DAMVIQNPRYQVTQFGKPVTLSCSQTLNHNVMYWYQQKSSQAPKLLFHYYDKDFNNEADTPDNFQSRRPNTSFCFLDIRSPGLGDTAMYLCATSRDWGQTEDQPQHFGDGTRLSIL.

V gene TRBV19 combines with J gene TRBJ1-6; D might be TRBD1 (6 bases). Between the trimmed V and J ends, which lost 7 bases and 8 bases, there was a span of 15 bases. Per germline, CDR1 LNHDA and CDR2 SQIVND (reference sequence). The CDR3 sequence is 14 residues long. For the CDR3, the DNA is TGTGCCAGTAAGCGTCAGGGGTTATATTCACCCCTCCACTTT. Residues: CASKRQGLYSPLHF.

DNA of the CDR3: TGCGCCAGCAGCCGAGGACAGGGTCCTAATGAAAAACTGTTTTTT. Translation: CASSRGQGPNEKLFF. J is TRBJ1-4 and V is TRBV5-1; 8 bases match TRBD1. Germline lookup yields CDR1 SGHRS and CDR2 YFSETQ. This CDR3 comprises 15 residues. V lost 4 bases to trimming and J lost 3 bases; unmatched junction nucleotides: 5.

The chain uses TRBV6-1 and TRBJ2-3; 10 nucleotides match TRBD2. The CDR3 totals 15 residues. The V segment lost 4 bases and the J segment 6 bases; nucleotides outside the gene matches: 7. CDR1 is MNHNS and CDR2 is SASEGT in the germline V gene. This CDR3 reads CASSGASGGRDTQYF. Here the CDR3 DNA reads TGTGCCAGCAGTGGTGCTAGCGGGGGCCGGGATACGCAGTATTTT.

The J gene is TRBJ1-4, the V gene TRBV29-1; the match to TRBD1 covers 9 bases. V dropped 0 bases and J dropped 8; count of bases not matched to a gene: 7. The CDR3 is made up of 15 amino acids. CDR1 is SQVTM and CDR2 is ANQGSEA in the germline V gene. The CDR3 protein is CSVEEYGTGREKLFF. The CDR3 nucleotides are TGCAGCGTTGAAGAGTACGGGACAGGGCGCGAAAAACTGTTTTTT.

The chain is built from TRBV6-5 and TRBJ1-5, with D maybe TRBD1 (5 bases). CDR1 is MNHEY, CDR2 SVGAGI, per germline. Trimming took 6 bases from V and 9 from J, leaving 15 bases between them. The CDR3 contains 13 residues. CDR3 DNA sequence: TGTGCCAGCAGCCCCAGGGATAGGAGGCCCCAGCATTTT. Amino acids: CASSPRDRRPQHF.

V is TRBV5-1 and J is TRBJ2-3; D is ambiguous. There are 14 residues in the CDR3. Germline values: CDR1 SGHRS, CDR2 YFSETQ. V lost 1 base and J lost 0, with 6 bases in between. The CDR3 loop is CASSLIGSTDTQYF. Written as DNA, the CDR3 is TGCGCCAGCAGCTTGATCGGGAGCACAGATACGCAGTATTTT.

The gene calls are TRBV5-4 and TRBJ2-2; TRBD2 might be the D (6 bases). CDR1 and CDR2 (germline): SGHNT, YYREEE (reference sequence). The germline V and J ends were trimmed by 3 bases and 2 bases, with 14 bases remaining between them. The CDR3 loop spans 16 amino acids. The CDR3 region is CASSSKGTLNTGELFF. DNA for the CDR3: TGTGCCAGCAGCTCCAAAGGGACTCTAAACACCGGGGAGCTGTTTTTT.

A single count supports this clone. The rearrangement uses TRBV2 and TRBJ1-2, with D maybe TRBD1 (6 bases). The V gene lost 7 bases and the J gene lost 4 bases, with 10 bases spanning the gap. Germline CDR1 SNHLY, CDR2 FYNNEI. The CDR3 covers 12 residues. The CDR3 protein is CASTGQLYGYTF. The CDR3 DNA is TGTGCCAGCACAGGACAGCTCTATGGCTACACCTTC.

This chain joins TRBV6-6 and TRBJ1-5, with 8 nucleotides matching TRBD1. The V gene end was trimmed by 7 bases and the J gene end by 4 bases; junction bases not matched to a gene: 12. The germline V gene encodes CDR1 MNHNY and CDR2 SVGAGI (reference sequence). The CDR3 loop spans 16 amino acids. Here the CDR3 reads CASIYSGTGTNQPQHF. The CDR3 bases are TGTGCCAGCATATACTCTGGGACAGGTACTAATCAGCCCCAGCATTTT.

The genes are TRBV6-1 and TRBJ1-2; 8 bases line up with TRBD1. The CDR3 spans 14 residues. The junction had 1 base not matched to a gene; V was cut back by 0 bases and J by 4 bases. Germline-derived CDR1 and CDR2 are MNHNS and SASEGT. The CDR3 DNA follows: TGTGCCAGCAGTGAAGCGACAGGGGTCTATGGCTACACCTTC. The encoded protein is CASSEATGVYGYTF.

This sequence joins TRBV4-1 and TRBJ2-6; D is perhaps TRBD1 (5 bases). CDR1 MGHRA and CDR2 YSYEKL come from the germline V gene. The CDR3 extends over 21 amino acids. Trimming shortened V by 0 bases and J by 0 bases, and 21 bases separated the two germline ends. CDR3 loop: CASSQEVGLYDSSSGANVLTF. CDR3 nucleotides: TGCGCCAGCAGCCAAGAAGTAGGCCTTTACGACAGCAGCTCTGGGGCCAACGTCCTGACTTTC.

This rearrangement joins TRBV11-2 to TRBJ1-1, with a possible D match to TRBD1 (6 bases). The CDR3 is 15 amino acids. V was shortened by 3 bases and J by 5 bases, with 16 bases between the two germline ends. Germline V lookup: CDR1 SGHAT, CDR2 FQNNGV. CDR3 loop: CASSFKRGAWTEAFF. The CDR3 region has the DNA TGTGCCAGCAGCTTTAAACGGGGGGCATGGACTGAAGCTTTCTTT.